The following is a T cell receptor (beta chain) sequence with its context. These data come from a study of blood T cell repertoires in COVID-19. Sequencing used immunoSEQ multiplex PCR; TCRdb keeps in-frame clones, though not all of them. The sample lists about 480,000 clones, around 90% occurring once. The material sequenced was peripheral blood. The sequence was collected from a woman in her fifties or sixties with COVID-19, enrolled during active disease.

The CDR3 region is CASSLRGSPLRGYSNQPQHF. CDR3 DNA: TGTGCCAGCAGCTTACGAGGAAGCCCTTTGAGGGGGTATAGCAATCAGCCCCAGCATTTT. V usage is TRBV27 and J usage is TRBJ1-5; tentative D call: TRBD1 (6 bases). The length of the CDR3 is 20 residues. With 6 bases removed from V and 0 bases from J, the gap between germline ends came to 27 bases. Germline lookup yields CDR1 MNHEY and CDR2 SMNVEV (reference sequence).